This T cell receptor beta chain was observed in a study of blood T cells in healthy people across ages. Through a sample-barcoded 5' primer and a J-beta primer mix, a second PCR was run for roughly 7 to 11 cycles. TCRdb re-called the 5' RACE reads with MiXCR, one entry per CDR3 protein. This sample has approximately 760,000 distinct CDR3 sequences; 25% occur once, and the top ten carry 9.4%. The CDR3 sequence is 14 residues long. Notes on this clonotype: A read error may produce the germline difference seen at one junction end.

These data were likewise used in another study, on T cells of mothers and their children.

This clonotype was obtained from a boy under 18 in good health. J is TRBJ2-5 and V is TRBV12-3 or TRBV12-4, with 7 positions matching TRBD2. The specimen sequenced was blood. The CDR3: CANSSISGPETQYF. In nucleotides, the CDR3 is TGTGCCAACAGTTCCATTAGCGGGCCAGAGACCCAGTACTTC.